The entry below gives a single T cell receptor (beta chain) sequence along with its context. This entry is derived from a study of T cell responses to AZD1222 COVID-19 vaccine. CDR3 length equals 18 residues. Germline loops: CDR1 MNHEY, CDR2 SVGEGT. The junction had 15 bases not matched to a gene; V was cut back by 5 bases and J by 0 bases. Clones were read by immunoSEQ multiplex PCR, and TCRdb kept only the in-frame ones, dropping some. This table holds 160,000 or so clones, approximately 91% found once. This rearrangement joins TRBV6-2 or TRBV6-3 to TRBJ1-2; TRBD1 agrees at 7 bases. This TCR derives from an adult in good health. Sample: peripheral blood, taken on day 0 of AZD1222 vaccination. CDR3 sequence (DNA): TGTGCCAGCAGTCTCATTACTTCCGGGACAGAAACTAACTATGGCTACACCTTC. Its protein product is CASSLITSGTETNYGYTF.